Sequencing of this TCR beta chain was carried out in a study of blood T cell repertoires in COVID-19. Looking at the study overall: Sample material is recorded as cDNA or gDNA derived from T cells, B-cell-depleted T cells, or PBMCs.

In the original workflow: The authors estimated nucleated cell counts from reference gene primer amplification. The protocol was immunoSEQ multiplex PCR, while the TCRdb copy is restricted to in-frame clones and leaves out a portion. The V and J calls and clone size are taken from that table; D and trimming were inferred from the DNA. The sample records just over 300,000 clones, 70% to 90% being singletons. The receptor's source is a man aged 30 to 45 who had recovered from COVID-19. Sequencing used PBMCs or T cells enriched from blood (not recorded which).

The CDR3 loop is CASGQLYGYTF. The CDR3 DNA follows: TGTGCCAGCGGACAGTTATATGGCTACACCTTC. The chain employs TRBV12-3 or TRBV12-4 and TRBJ1-2, with D maybe TRBD1 (6 bases). V was trimmed by 8 bases and J by 5 bases, leaving 9 bases between them. This CDR3 comprises 11 residues.